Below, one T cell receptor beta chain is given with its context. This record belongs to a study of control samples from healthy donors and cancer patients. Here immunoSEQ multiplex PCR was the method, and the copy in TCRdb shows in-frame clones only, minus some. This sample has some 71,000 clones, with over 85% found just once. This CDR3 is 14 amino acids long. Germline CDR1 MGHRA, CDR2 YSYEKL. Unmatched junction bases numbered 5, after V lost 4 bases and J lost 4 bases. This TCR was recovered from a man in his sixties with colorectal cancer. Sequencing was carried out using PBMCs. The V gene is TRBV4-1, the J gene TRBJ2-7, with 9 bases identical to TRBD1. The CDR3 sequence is CASSPRQGGYEQYF. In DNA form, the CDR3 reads TGCGCCAGCAGCCCCCGACAGGGGGGATACGAGCAGTACTTC.